Detailed here is one T cell receptor beta chain. Libraries were prepared by immunoSEQ multiplex PCR; TCRdb keeps only in-frame clonotypes and omits some of them. The sample consists of 130,000 to 150,000 clones, around 93% of them appearing once. The sample originates from a study of cytotoxic CD8 clonotypes in ibrutinib-treated CLL. About the research overall: Response samples were taken after a median around 11 months of treatment, range 6 to 36.

This CDR3 contains 16 residues. The germline gives CDR1 SGHRS, CDR2 YFSETQ. After removal of 4 bases from V and 6 bases from J, the junction contained 10 bases not matched to a gene. The clonotype was recovered from a human donor with chronic lymphocytic leukemia. The chain joins TRBV5-1 to TRBJ2-3, with TRBD1 matching over 11 bases. The sequencing used PBMCs, collected after 12 months of ibrutinib treatment. The CDR3 sequence is CASSVGQGARRDTQYF. CDR3 in DNA: TGCGCCAGCAGCGTTGGACAGGGGGCGAGGAGGGATACGCAGTATTTT. Full variable domain (rest looked up from reference TRBV5-1 and TRBJ2-3): KAGVTQTPRYLIKTRGQQVTLSCSPISGHRSVSWYQQTPGQGLQFLFEYFSETQRNKGNFPGRFSGRQFSNSRSEMNVSTLELGDSALYLCASSVGQGARRDTQYFGPGTRLTVL.